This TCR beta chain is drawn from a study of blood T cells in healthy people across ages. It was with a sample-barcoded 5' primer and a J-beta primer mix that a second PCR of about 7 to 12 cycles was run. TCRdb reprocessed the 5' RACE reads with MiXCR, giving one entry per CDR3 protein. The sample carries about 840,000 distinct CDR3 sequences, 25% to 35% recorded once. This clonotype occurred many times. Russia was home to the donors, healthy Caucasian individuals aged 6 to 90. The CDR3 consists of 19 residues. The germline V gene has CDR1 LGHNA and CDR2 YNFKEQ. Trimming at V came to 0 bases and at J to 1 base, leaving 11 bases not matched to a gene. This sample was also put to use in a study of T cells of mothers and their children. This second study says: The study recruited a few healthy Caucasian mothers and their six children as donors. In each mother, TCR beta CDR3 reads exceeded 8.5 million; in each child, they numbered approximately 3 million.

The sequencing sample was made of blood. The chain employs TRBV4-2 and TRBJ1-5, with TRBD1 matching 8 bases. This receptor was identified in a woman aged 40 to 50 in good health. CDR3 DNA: TGTGCCAGCAGCCAAGAGCAACAGGGGGATACGGACAGCAATCAGCCCCAGCATTTT. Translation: CASSQEQQGDTDSNQPQHF.